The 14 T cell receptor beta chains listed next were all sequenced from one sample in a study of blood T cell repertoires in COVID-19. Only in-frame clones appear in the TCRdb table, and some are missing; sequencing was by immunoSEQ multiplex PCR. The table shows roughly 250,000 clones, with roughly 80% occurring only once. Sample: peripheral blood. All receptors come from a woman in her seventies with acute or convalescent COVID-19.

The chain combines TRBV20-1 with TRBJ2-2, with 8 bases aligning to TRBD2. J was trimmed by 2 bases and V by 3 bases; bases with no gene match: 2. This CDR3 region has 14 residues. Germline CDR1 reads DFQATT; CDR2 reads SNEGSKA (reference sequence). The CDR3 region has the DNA TGCAGTGCTAGTACTAGCGGTAACACCGGGGAGCTGTTTTTT. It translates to CSASTSGNTGELFF.

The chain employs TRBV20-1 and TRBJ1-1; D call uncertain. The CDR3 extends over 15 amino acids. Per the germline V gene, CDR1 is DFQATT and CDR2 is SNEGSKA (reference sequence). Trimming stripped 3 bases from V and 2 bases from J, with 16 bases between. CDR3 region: CSASRGSSANTEAFF. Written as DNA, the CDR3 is TGCAGTGCTAGTAGAGGTTCCTCCGCAAACACTGAAGCTTTCTTT.

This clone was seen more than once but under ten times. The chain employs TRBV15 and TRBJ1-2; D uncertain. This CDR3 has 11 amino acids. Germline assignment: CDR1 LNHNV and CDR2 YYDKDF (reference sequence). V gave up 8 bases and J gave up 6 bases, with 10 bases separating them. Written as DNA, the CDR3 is TGTGCCACCTACGGGGAGGATGGCTACACCTTC. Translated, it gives CATYGEDGYTF.

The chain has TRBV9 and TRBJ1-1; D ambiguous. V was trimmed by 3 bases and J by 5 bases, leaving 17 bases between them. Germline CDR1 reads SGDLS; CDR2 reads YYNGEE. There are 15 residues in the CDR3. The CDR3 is CASSAAGGTGTEAFF. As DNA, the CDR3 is TGTGCCAGCAGCGCAGCCGGAGGAACGGGAACTGAAGCTTTCTTT.

CDR3 residues: CSVGGQVQGYTF. The CDR3 coding sequence is TGCAGCGTTGGGGGACAGGTACAAGGCTACACCTTC. V and J are TRBV29-1 and TRBJ1-2, with 8 bases fitting TRBD1. V was clipped by 4 bases and J by 8 bases; unmatched bases: 6. CDR1 is SQVTM, CDR2 ANQGSEA, per germline. The CDR3 runs 12 residues.

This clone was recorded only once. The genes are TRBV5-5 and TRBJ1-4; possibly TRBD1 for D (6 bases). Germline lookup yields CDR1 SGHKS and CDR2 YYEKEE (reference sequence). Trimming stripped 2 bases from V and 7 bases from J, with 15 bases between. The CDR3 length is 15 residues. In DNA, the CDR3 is TGTGCCAGCAGCTTTGCAGGGGCAGGTAGTGAAAAACTGTTTTTT. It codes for CASSFAGAGSEKLFF.

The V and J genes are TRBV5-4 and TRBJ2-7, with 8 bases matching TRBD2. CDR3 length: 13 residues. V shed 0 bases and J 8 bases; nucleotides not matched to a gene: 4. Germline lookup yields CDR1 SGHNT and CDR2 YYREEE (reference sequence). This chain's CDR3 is CASSLGTSLKQYF. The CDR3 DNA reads TGTGCCAGCAGCTTGGGGACTAGCTTGAAGCAGTACTTC.

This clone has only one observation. CDR3 residues: CASSPTSGGDEQYF. In DNA, the CDR3 is TGTGCCAGCTCCCCGACTAGCGGGGGCGATGAGCAGTACTTC. The chain combines TRBV18 with TRBJ2-7; 12 positions match TRBD2. CDR1 is KGHSH and CDR2 is LQKENI in the germline V gene. V lost 6 bases to trimming and J lost 7 bases; unmatched junction nucleotides: 7. The CDR3 loop spans 14 amino acids.

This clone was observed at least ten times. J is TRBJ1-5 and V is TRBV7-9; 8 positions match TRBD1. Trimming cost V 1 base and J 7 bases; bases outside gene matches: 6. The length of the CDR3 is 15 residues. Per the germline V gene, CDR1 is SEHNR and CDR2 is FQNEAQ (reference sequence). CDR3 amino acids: CASSLGVDRGQPQHF. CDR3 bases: TGTGCCAGCAGCTTAGGGGTCGACAGGGGACAGCCCCAGCATTTT.

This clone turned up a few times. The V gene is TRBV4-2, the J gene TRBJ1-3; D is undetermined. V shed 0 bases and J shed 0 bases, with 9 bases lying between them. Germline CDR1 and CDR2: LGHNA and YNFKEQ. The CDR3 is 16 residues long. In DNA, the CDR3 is TGTGCCAGCAGCCAAGATCAGATGGCCTCTGGAAACACCATATATTTT. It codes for CASSQDQMASGNTIYF.

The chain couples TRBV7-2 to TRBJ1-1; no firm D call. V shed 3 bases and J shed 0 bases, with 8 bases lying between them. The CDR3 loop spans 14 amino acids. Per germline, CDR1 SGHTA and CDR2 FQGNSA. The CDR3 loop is CASSFGGLNTEAFF. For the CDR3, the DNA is TGTGCCAGCAGCTTTGGTGGCTTGAACACTGAAGCTTTCTTT.

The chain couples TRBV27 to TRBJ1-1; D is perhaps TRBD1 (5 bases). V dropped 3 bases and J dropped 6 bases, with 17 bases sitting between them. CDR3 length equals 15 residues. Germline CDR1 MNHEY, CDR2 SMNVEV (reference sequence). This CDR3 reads CASSFLGAQGAEAFF. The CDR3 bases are TGTGCCAGCAGTTTTTTAGGGGCTCAAGGGGCTGAAGCTTTCTTT.

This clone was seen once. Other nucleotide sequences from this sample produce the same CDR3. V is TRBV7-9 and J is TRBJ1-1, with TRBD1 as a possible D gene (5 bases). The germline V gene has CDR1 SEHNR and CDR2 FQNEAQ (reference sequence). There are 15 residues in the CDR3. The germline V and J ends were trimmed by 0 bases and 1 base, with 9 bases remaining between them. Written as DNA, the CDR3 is TGTGCCAGCAGCTTAGCGCGAAGGGGGAACACTGAAGCTTTCTTT. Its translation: CASSLARRGNTEAFF.

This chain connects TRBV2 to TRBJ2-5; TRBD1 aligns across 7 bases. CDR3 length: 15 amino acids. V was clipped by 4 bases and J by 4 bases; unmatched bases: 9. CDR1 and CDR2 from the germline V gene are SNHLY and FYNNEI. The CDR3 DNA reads TGTGCCAGCAGTGGTCAAAGGGGGCGATCAGAGACCCAGTACTTC. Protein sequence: CASSGQRGRSETQYF. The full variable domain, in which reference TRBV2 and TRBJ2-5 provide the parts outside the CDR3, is EPEVTQTPSHQVTQMGQEVILRCVPISNHLYFYWYRQILGQKVEFLVSFYNNEISEKSEIFDDQFSVERPDGSNFTLKIRSTKLEDSAMYFCASSGQRGRSETQYFGPGTRLLVL.